The present T cell receptor beta chain was sequenced within a study of blood T cell repertoires in COVID-19. Only in-frame clones appear in the TCRdb table, and some are missing; sequencing was by immunoSEQ multiplex PCR. The data hold about 270,000 clones, with about four fifths observed a single time. The ends lost 2 bases at V and 3 bases at J; junction bases unmatched: 3. The CDR3 totals 15 residues. Germline lookup yields CDR1 SGHVS and CDR2 FQNEAQ. The V call is TRBV7-8, the J call TRBJ2-2; TRBD2 matches at 7 bases. The TCR comes from a human donor with COVID-19, enrolled during active disease. The donor label of this sample is uncertain. Sequencing was performed on peripheral blood. The DNA for the CDR3 is TGTGCCAGCAGCTTAATTCGGGGGGACACCGGGGAGCTGTTTTTT. Encoded protein: CASSLIRGDTGELFF.